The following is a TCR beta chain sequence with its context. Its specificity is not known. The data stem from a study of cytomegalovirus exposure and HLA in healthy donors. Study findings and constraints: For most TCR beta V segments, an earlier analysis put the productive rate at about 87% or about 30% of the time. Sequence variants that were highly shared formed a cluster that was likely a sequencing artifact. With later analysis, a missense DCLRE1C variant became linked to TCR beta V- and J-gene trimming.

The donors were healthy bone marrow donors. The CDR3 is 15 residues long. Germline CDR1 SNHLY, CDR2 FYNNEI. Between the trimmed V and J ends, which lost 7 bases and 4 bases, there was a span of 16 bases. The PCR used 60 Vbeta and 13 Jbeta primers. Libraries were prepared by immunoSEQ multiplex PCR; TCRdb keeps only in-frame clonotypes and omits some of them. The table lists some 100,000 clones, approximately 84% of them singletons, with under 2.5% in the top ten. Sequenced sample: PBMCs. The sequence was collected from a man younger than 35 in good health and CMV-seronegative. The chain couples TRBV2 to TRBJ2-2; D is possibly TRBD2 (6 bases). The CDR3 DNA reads TGTGCCAGCATCGGGGACTCATCGGCCACCGGGGAGCTGTTTTTT. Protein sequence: CASIGDSSATGELFF.